A single sample is the source of the 7 T cell receptor beta chains below, sequenced in a study of shared clonotypes between healthy human individuals. Clones were read by immunoSEQ multiplex PCR, and TCRdb kept only the in-frame ones, dropping some. The sample records approximately 500,000 clones, 95% to 97% being singletons. The sequenced sample was naive CD4+ T cells sorted from blood. Subset indicated: CD45RA+ positively selected. All receptors derive from a woman under 40 in good health.

J is TRBJ2-3 and V is TRBV19; D remains ambiguous. Trimming shortened V by 3 bases and J by 3 bases, and 13 bases separated the two germline ends. The CDR3 contains 15 residues. Germline-derived CDR1 and CDR2 are LNHDA and SQIVND (reference sequence). In nucleotides, the CDR3 is TGTGCCAGTAGTATGATTCTAAGGAGAACAGATACGCAGTATTTT. Translating it yields CASSMILRRTDTQYF.

The chain couples TRBV9 to TRBJ1-2; D possibly corresponds to TRBD1 (6 bases). The CDR3 is 14 residues long. Germline CDR1 is SGDLS and CDR2 is YYNGEE. Deletions cut 3 bases from V and 2 bases from J, with 11 bases between. The CDR3: CASSEGGPNYGYTF. The CDR3 DNA reads TGTGCCAGCAGCGAGGGGGGACCGAACTATGGCTACACCTTC.

J is TRBJ1-2 and V is TRBV29-1, with D possibly TRBD1 on 5 matching bases. Germline assignment: CDR1 SQVTM and CDR2 ANQGSEA. Trimming pared 6 bases from V and 8 bases from J, leaving 19 bases between. The length of the CDR3 is 13 residues. CDR3 protein: CSVTQTAGEGYTF. DNA for the CDR3: TGCAGCGTGACCCAGACAGCCGGAGAAGGCTACACCTTC.

V and J are TRBV6-6 and TRBJ2-2; TRBD1 or TRBD2 may be the D gene (5 bases each). Trimming took 5 bases from V and 4 from J, leaving 14 bases between them. This CDR3 is built from 15 residues. Looked up from germline, CDR1 is MNHNY and CDR2 is SVGAGI (reference sequence). The CDR3 protein is CASSLRDVLTGELFF. CDR3 DNA: TGTGCCAGCAGTCTCCGGGACGTACTCACCGGGGAGCTGTTTTTT.

This chain connects TRBV13 to TRBJ2-7; 7 bases are shared with TRBD2. Germline assignment: CDR1 PRHDT and CDR2 FYEKMQ (reference sequence). V gave up 5 bases and J gave up 5 bases; unmatched junction bases: 9. This CDR3 is 14 amino acids long. CDR3 sequence (DNA): TGTGCCAGCAGCCCCTCCGGGAGGCTAAACGAGCAGTACTTC. This gives the protein CASSPSGRLNEQYF.

V usage is TRBV10-3 and J usage is TRBJ2-7, with D unclear. V lost 6 bases to trimming and J lost 4 bases, with 19 bases between them. The V gene's germline CDR1 is ENHRY and CDR2 SYGVKD. This CDR3 has 15 amino acids. CDR3 loop: CAISPGTGAGYEQYF. CDR3 coding DNA: TGTGCCATCAGCCCCGGAACGGGCGCTGGTTACGAGCAGTACTTC.

The genes are TRBV10-3 and TRBJ2-7, with 7 bases aligning to TRBD2. V lost 0 bases to trimming and J lost 3 bases; unmatched junction nucleotides: 2. Germline lookup yields CDR1 ENHRY and CDR2 SYGVKD. CDR3 length: 14 residues. CDR3 amino acids: CAISESTGGYEQYF. The CDR3 DNA is TGTGCCATCAGTGAGTCGACGGGGGGCTACGAGCAGTACTTC.